These 12 T cell receptor beta chains were sequenced from one sample in a study of T cells of healthy individuals. TCRdb itself ran the 5' RACE reads through MiXCR, one entry per CDR3 protein. The table has about 63,000 distinct CDR3 sequences, under 20% seen once. Source of these receptors: a human donor in good health.

The V call is TRBV14, the J call TRBJ2-7, with a weak D call TRBD1 (6 bases). The CDR3 extends over 13 amino acids. Trimming left V 5 bases short and J 3 bases short, with 11 bases between. Germline CDR1 and CDR2: SGHDN and FVKESK. CDR3: CASSNDRIYEQYF. The CDR3 coding sequence is TGTGCCAGCAGCAACGACAGGATCTACGAGCAGTACTTC.

This clonotype showed up just a few times. V gene TRBV29-1 combines with J gene TRBJ1-1, with 9 bases identical to TRBD1. With V trimmed by 6 bases and J by 5 bases, 4 bases remained unmatched. The germline V gene has CDR1 SQVTM and CDR2 ANQGSEA. The CDR3 loop spans 12 amino acids. The CDR3 is CSVDRGGTEAFF. The CDR3 DNA follows: TGCAGCGTGGACAGGGGAGGTACTGAAGCTTTCTTT. Variable domain in full (rest from reference TRBV29-1 and TRBJ1-1): SAVISQKPSRDICQRGTSLTIQCQVDSQVTMMFWYRQQPGQSLTLIATANQGSEATYESGFVIDKFPISRPNLTFSTLTVSNMSPEDSSIYLCSVDRGGTEAFFGQGTRLTVV.

This clonotype was counted many times. This chain joins TRBV18 and TRBJ1-4; D is unresolved. Germline assignment: CDR1 KGHSH and CDR2 LQKENI. V was cut by 6 bases and J by 7 bases, with 12 bases left in between. This CDR3 contains 13 residues. CDR3 sequence: CASSPRLIEKLFF. The CDR3, as DNA: TGTGCCAGCTCTCCAAGGCTGATTGAAAAACTGTTTTTT.

The genes are TRBV7-3 and TRBJ2-2; TRBD1 might be the D (5 bases). Trimming left V 5 bases short and J 2 bases short, with 18 bases between. This CDR3 has 17 amino acids. Germline V gives CDR1 SGHTA, CDR2 FQGTGA. The CDR3 nucleotides read TGTGCCAGCAGCCCCGACAGACGTACTTTTAACACCGGGGAGCTGTTTTTT. It encodes CASSPDRRTFNTGELFF.

The chain couples TRBV7-9 to TRBJ2-1, with 10 bases fitting TRBD2. V lost 5 bases and J lost 11; bases outside the gene matches: 3. The CDR3 covers 12 residues. Germline CDR1 SEHNR, CDR2 FQNEAQ (reference sequence). The CDR3 DNA is TGTGCCAGCAGCCTTAGCGGGGGGAAGCAGTTCTTC. It yields the protein CASSLSGGKQFF.

Comment on this clonotype: A read error may be the cause here, since a much bigger clone is one base away. The V call is TRBV4-2, the J call TRBJ2-3; D perhaps matches TRBD1 (5 bases). Germline values: CDR1 LGHNA, CDR2 YNFKEQ. The CDR3 sequence is 11 residues long. CDR3 region: CVSRGTDTQYF. Here the CDR3 DNA reads TGTGTCAGCAGGGGCACAGATACGCAGTATTTT.

This clonotype was counted between two and nine times. The rearrangement joins TRBV7-2 to TRBJ1-2, with D perhaps matching TRBD1 (5 bases). Germline values: CDR1 SGHTA, CDR2 FQGNSA. Trimming left V 1 base short and J 0 bases short, with 18 bases between. This CDR3 comprises 18 residues. The DNA of the CDR3 is TGTGCCAGCAGCTTAGGGATGGGCAGGGCCCGAGCTAACTATGGCTACACCTTC. Residues: CASSLGMGRARANYGYTF.

This clonotype was seen a few times. The V call is TRBV28, the J call TRBJ1-1; D not resolved. V lost 1 base, J lost 11 bases, and 11 bases lay in between. Germline V CDR1 and CDR2: MDHEN, SYDVKM. CDR3 length: 12 residues. The CDR3 reads CASSLYNRGAFF. CDR3 nucleotides: TGTGCCAGCAGTTTATACAATCGAGGGGCTTTCTTT.

The gene calls are TRBV7-9 and TRBJ2-1, with 14 bases that match TRBD2. The germline gives CDR1 SEHNR, CDR2 FQNEAQ (reference sequence). Unmatched junction bases numbered 15, after V lost 5 bases and J lost 9 bases. This CDR3 region has 18 residues. The CDR3 nucleotides read TGTGCCAGCAGCCCCAGACTAGCGGGAGGGCAGACTATTCTTGAGCAGTTCTTC. This encodes CASSPRLAGGQTILEQFF.

In this sample, this clonotype turned up a few times. The chain carries TRBV2 and TRBJ2-3; TRBD1 might be the D (6 bases). There are 13 residues in the CDR3. The germline V gene has CDR1 SNHLY and CDR2 FYNNEI. Trimming shortened V by 2 bases and J by 7 bases, and 10 bases separated the two germline ends. CDR3 coding DNA: TGTGCCAGCAGTGAACCCCAGGGGAATACGCAGTATTTT. Translating it yields CASSEPQGNTQYF.

This chain joins TRBV30 and TRBJ1-5; the D gene is possibly TRBD1 (6 bases). Per the germline V gene, CDR1 is GTSNPN and CDR2 is SVGIG (reference sequence). The V end was cut by 4 bases, the J end by 3 bases, with 13 bases between. The CDR3 extends over 14 amino acids. The CDR3 loop is CAWNSGQINQPQHF. In DNA, the CDR3 is TGTGCCTGGAATAGTGGACAGATCAATCAGCCCCAGCATTTT.

This clonotype has only a few counts. The rearrangement joins TRBV12-3 or TRBV12-4 to TRBJ2-1; TRBD1 agrees at 7 bases. Trimming cost V 6 bases and J 4 bases; bases outside gene matches: 6. This CDR3 region has 14 residues. The CDR3 DNA sequence: TGTGCCAGCAGCCCCGGACAGGTATACAATGAGCAGTTCTTC. It codes for CASSPGQVYNEQFF.